Following are 18 T cell receptor beta chains from one sample sequenced in a study of T-cell reconstitution after alpha-beta-depleted transplantation in children. Molecular barcoding with unique molecular identifiers was used for the TCRbeta library. Using its own MiXCR run on the PCR reads, TCRdb lists one record per CDR3 protein. The sample lists just under 550,000 distinct CDR3 sequences, approximately 20% occurring once. The sample here was PBMCs from the stem cell graft donor, taken from the stem cell graft. These receptors came from a human donor who donated a stem cell graft to a child with acute lymphoblastic leukemia.

The V call is TRBV7-2, the J call TRBJ2-7; 7 bases align to TRBD1. The germline gives CDR1 SGHTA, CDR2 FQGNSA. Trimming at V came to 1 base and at J to 2 bases, leaving 5 bases not matched to a gene. The CDR3 extends over 15 amino acids. The CDR3 protein is CASSLGDSGAYEQYF. The DNA for the CDR3 is TGTGCCAGCAGCTTAGGGGACAGCGGAGCCTACGAGCAGTACTTC.

The rearrangement links TRBV12-3 or TRBV12-4 to TRBJ2-1, with D hard to call. Trimming cost V 2 bases and J 4 bases, with 6 bases left between them. The length of the CDR3 is 13 residues. CDR3 DNA sequence: TGTGCCAGCAGTTTAATCAGATACAATGAGCAGTTCTTC. Encoded protein: CASSLIRYNEQFF.

The chain links TRBV14 to TRBJ2-1; no definite D call. V was cut by 1 base and J by 2 bases, with 12 bases left in between. This CDR3 contains 16 residues. The germline gives CDR1 SGHDN, CDR2 FVKESK. Here the CDR3 DNA reads TGTGCCAGCAGCCAAGTTGTGGCCGGGCCCTACAATGAGCAGTTCTTC. Translation: CASSQVVAGPYNEQFF.

This clonotype has a handful of counts. This chain joins TRBV28 and TRBJ2-5; 8 nucleotides line up with TRBD2. The CDR3 runs 15 residues. CDR1 and CDR2 from the germline V gene are MDHEN and SYDVKM. The V segment lost 3 bases and the J segment 3 bases; nucleotides outside the gene matches: 6. Here the CDR3 DNA reads TGTGCCAGCAGTTTGTTCCTAGCGGGCAAAGAGACCCAGTACTTC. It specifies CASSLFLAGKETQYF.

This clonotype was seen more than once but under ten times. The gene calls are TRBV28 and TRBJ2-1; TRBD2 matches 12 bases. Looked up from germline, CDR1 is MDHEN and CDR2 is SYDVKM. Trimming removed 5 bases from V and 3 bases from J; junction bases left unmatched: 5. The CDR3 has 16 residues. The DNA for the CDR3 is TGTGCCAGCAGTCGACGACTAGCGGGAGTCTACAATGAGCAGTTCTTC. This codes for CASSRRLAGVYNEQFF.

The chain employs TRBV21-1 and TRBJ2-2; the table's D call TRBD2 went unverified against the DNA. TRBV21-1 is deemed a pseudogene. The CDR3 is made up of 15 amino acids. The CDR3 sequence: CASSKRGGLAGELFF. The CDR3 DNA reads as TGTGCCAGCAGCAAACGGGGAGGGTTGGCCGGGGAGCTGTTTTTT.

The chain has TRBV11-1 and TRBJ2-2; 14 nucleotides align to TRBD2. Unmatched junction bases numbered 17, after V lost 7 bases and J lost 4 bases. This CDR3 is built from 20 residues. Germline V lookup: CDR1 SGHAT, CDR2 FQDESV (reference sequence). The CDR3 nucleotides are TGTGCCAGCAAGATCGGCGGATACAAAGGACTAGCGGGAGGCACCGGGGAGCTGTTTTTT. This sequence encodes CASKIGGYKGLAGGTGELFF.

This clonotype has only a few counts. The rearrangement joins TRBV5-1 to TRBJ2-2; a possible D gene is TRBD1 (6 bases). This CDR3 has 16 residues. V dropped 3 bases and J dropped 4 bases, with 16 bases sitting between them. Germline values: CDR1 SGHRS, CDR2 YFSETQ. This CDR3 is CASSSGTWMTTGELFF. The CDR3 nucleotides read TGCGCCAGCAGCTCGGGGACATGGATGACCACCGGGGAGCTGTTTTTT.

The chain uses TRBV27 and TRBJ2-3, with 7 bases aligning to TRBD2. Trimming cost V 11 bases and J 2 bases; bases outside gene matches: 7. The CDR3 has 13 residues. The germline V gene has CDR1 MNHEY and CDR2 SMNVEV (reference sequence). CDR3 amino acids: CAVRDYNTDTQYF. Written as DNA, the CDR3 is TGTGCCGTCCGGGACTACAACACAGATACGCAGTATTTT.

The gene calls are TRBV12-3 or TRBV12-4 and TRBJ1-4; D may be TRBD1 (5 bases). The CDR3 spans 16 residues. The V and J ends lost 3 bases and 0 bases respectively, with 11 bases between them. Here the CDR3 DNA reads TGTGCCAGCAGTTTTCACCAGGGCCCAACTAATGAAAAACTGTTTTTT. Encoded protein: CASSFHQGPTNEKLFF.

This chain joins TRBV5-1 and TRBJ2-1; D is possibly TRBD1 or TRBD2 (5 bases each). Germline V gene lookup returns CDR1 SGHRS and CDR2 YFSETQ. V was cut by 3 bases and J by 11 bases, with 9 bases left in between. The CDR3 length is 11 residues. Here the CDR3 DNA reads TGCGCCAGCAGCTGGGACGGGCAGCAGTTCTTC. Encoded protein: CASSWDGQQFF.

There are a few counts of this clonotype. CDR3 residues: CASSLVSGGSSYNSPLHF. In DNA form, the CDR3 reads TGCGCCAGCAGCTTGGTATCAGGGGGGAGCTCCTATAATTCACCCCTCCACTTT. The chain employs TRBV5-1 and TRBJ1-6; TRBD1 aligns across 7 bases. Germline V lookup: CDR1 SGHRS, CDR2 YFSETQ. This CDR3 is built from 18 residues. Trimming took 0 bases from V and 0 from J; bases not matched to a gene: 6.

This chain uses TRBV12-3 or TRBV12-4 with TRBJ2-7; maybe TRBD2 (6 bases). This CDR3 contains 15 residues. V was clipped by 5 bases and J by 0 bases, with 14 bases between them. The CDR3 loop is CASSQSGRRSYEQYF. CDR3 nucleotides: TGTGCCAGCAGTCAAAGCGGGCGGCGCTCCTACGAGCAGTACTTC.

The chain recombines TRBV3-1 with TRBJ2-7; no clear D gene. This CDR3 spans 15 amino acids. Trimming left V 2 bases short and J 1 base short, with 12 bases between. CDR1 and CDR2 (germline): LGHDT, YNNKEL (reference sequence). The CDR3 nucleotides are TGTGCCAGCAGCCAATGGCTGCAGAGGTCCTACGAGCAGTACTTC. Amino acid sequence: CASSQWLQRSYEQYF.

The chain is built from TRBV11-2 and TRBJ1-1; D is undetermined. This CDR3 spans 16 amino acids. The V end lost 3 bases, the J end lost 0 bases, and 14 bases lay between the germline ends. CDR1 and CDR2 (germline): SGHAT, FQNNGV. In DNA form, the CDR3 reads TGTGCCAGCAGCTTCGGGCAGGTCAGGATGAACACTGAAGCTTTCTTT. Amino acids: CASSFGQVRMNTEAFF.

This sequence joins TRBV29-1 and TRBJ2-7; TRBD2 agrees at 8 bases. CDR3 length equals 14 residues. Trimming cost V 3 bases and J 3 bases; bases outside gene matches: 7. Germline V gene data show CDR1 as SQVTM and CDR2 as ANQGSEA. The CDR3 loop reads CSVEGREGDYEQYF. CDR3 coding DNA: TGCAGCGTTGAGGGCCGGGAGGGAGACTACGAGCAGTACTTC.

V is TRBV10-3 and J is TRBJ2-3, with TRBD1 matching 8 bases. Germline trimming cut 11 bases from V and 2 bases from J; bases unmatched to any gene: 9. Germline CDR1 and CDR2: ENHRY and SYGVKD. The CDR3 covers 14 residues. Here the CDR3 reads CAEAPDRDTDTQYF. The CDR3 DNA follows: TGTGCCGAAGCCCCGGACAGGGACACAGATACGCAGTATTTT.

The chain links TRBV5-1 to TRBJ1-5; no firm D call. Germline CDR1 SGHRS, CDR2 YFSETQ. V gave up 0 bases and J gave up 4 bases, with 5 bases separating them. The CDR3 is 13 amino acids. In nucleotides, the CDR3 is TGCGCCAGCAGCTTGGAACTGAATCAGCCCCAGCATTTT. It codes for CASSLELNQPQHF.